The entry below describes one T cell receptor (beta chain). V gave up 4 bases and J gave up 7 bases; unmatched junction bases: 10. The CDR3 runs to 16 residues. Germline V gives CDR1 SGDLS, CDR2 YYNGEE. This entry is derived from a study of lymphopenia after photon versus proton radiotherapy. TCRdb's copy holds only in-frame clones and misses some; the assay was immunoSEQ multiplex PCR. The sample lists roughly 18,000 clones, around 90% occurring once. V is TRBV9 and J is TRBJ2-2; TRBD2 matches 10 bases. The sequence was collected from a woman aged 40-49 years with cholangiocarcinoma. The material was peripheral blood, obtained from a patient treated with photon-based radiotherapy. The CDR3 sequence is CASSRGSSGSFGELFF. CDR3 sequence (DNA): TGTGCCAGCAGCCGGGGTTCTAGCGGGAGTTTCGGGGAGCTGTTTTTT.